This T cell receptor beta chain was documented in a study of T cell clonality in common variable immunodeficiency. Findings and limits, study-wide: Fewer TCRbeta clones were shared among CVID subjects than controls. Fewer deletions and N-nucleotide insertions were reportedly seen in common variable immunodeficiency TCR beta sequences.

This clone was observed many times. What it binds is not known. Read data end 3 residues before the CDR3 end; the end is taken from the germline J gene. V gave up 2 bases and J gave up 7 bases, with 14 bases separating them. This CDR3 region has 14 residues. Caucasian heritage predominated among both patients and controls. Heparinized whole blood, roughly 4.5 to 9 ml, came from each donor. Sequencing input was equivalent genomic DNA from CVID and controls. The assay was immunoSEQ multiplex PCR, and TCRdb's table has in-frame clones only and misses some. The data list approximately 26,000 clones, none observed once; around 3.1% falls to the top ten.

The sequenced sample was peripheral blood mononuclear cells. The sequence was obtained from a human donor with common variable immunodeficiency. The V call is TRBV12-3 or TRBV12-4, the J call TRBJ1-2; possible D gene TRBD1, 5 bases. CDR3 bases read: TGTGCCAGCAGTTTATCCCCGGGGGTCGGTGGC. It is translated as CASSLSPGVGG. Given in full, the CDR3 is CASSLSPGVGGYTF.